These 3 T cell receptor beta chains were all obtained from the same sample, sequenced in a study of beta chain features in type 1 diabetes. The study, taken as a whole, reports: Among all four CD4+ subsets, Type 1 diabetes patients had TCRB CDR3s that were moderately but significantly shorter.

Expressed TCRB transcripts were sequenced after all isolated RNA was converted to cDNA. Profiling relied on immunoSEQ multiplex PCR, and the TCRdb table lists in-frame clones only, not all of them. The sample holds 250,000 to 300,000 clones, about 24% seen once. What these receptors recognize is not known. The material sequenced was naive CD4+ T cells from blood. The origin of the receptors is a woman younger than 45 with type 1 diabetes.

The CDR3 DNA sequence: TGTGCCAGCAGCGTAGCTTTGCGGTTCACAGATACGCAGTATTTT. Protein: CASSVALRFTDTQYF. The chain recombines TRBV9 with TRBJ2-3, with D unclear. Germline lookup yields CDR1 SGDLS and CDR2 YYNGEE. The CDR3 is made up of 15 amino acids. The germline V and J ends were trimmed by 0 bases and 2 bases, with 10 bases remaining between them.

The CDR3, as DNA: TGTGCCAGCAGCCCGGGACAGGCCCCCGGGAATGAGCAGTTCTTC. Protein sequence: CASSPGQAPGNEQFF. This chain connects TRBV11-2 to TRBJ2-1; TRBD1 matches 8 bases. Germline V lookup: CDR1 SGHAT, CDR2 FQNNGV. The V gene end was trimmed by 5 bases and the J gene end by 7 bases; junction bases not matched to a gene: 10. The CDR3 has 15 residues.

This clone turned up a few times. The chain uses TRBV29-1 and TRBJ2-4; 7 bases align to TRBD1. CDR1 is SQVTM, CDR2 ANQGSEA, per germline. This CDR3 is 13 amino acids long. With 3 bases clipped from V and 9 bases from J, the junction kept 8 bases outside the gene matches. CDR3 bases: TGCAGCGTTGAGACCGACAGGGATCGCATTCAGTACTTC. Protein sequence: CSVETDRDRIQYF.